This T cell receptor beta chain comes out of a study of cytomegalovirus exposure and HLA in healthy donors. The overall study: In an earlier analysis, around 100 million unique TCR beta sequences were found from about 179 million T cells. Study observations and caveats: The study put under 200 TCR beta chains on its list as cytomegalovirus-associated. A later analysis showed HLA-associated TCR beta chains outstripping equally common others in clonal expansion. In an earlier analysis, in some 600 donors, most V segments appeared productive either ~87% or ~30% of the time.

In the case of this clone: Its antigen remains unknown.

Vbeta (60) and Jbeta (13) primers were used in the PCR. Generated by immunoSEQ multiplex PCR, the TCRdb table keeps only in-frame clones and is missing some. This sample yields over 150,000 clones, of which about 65% are seen a single time; less than 5% belongs to the top ten. This receptor was taken from a woman aged 18-29 years in good health and CMV-seropositive. Material for sequencing was PBMCs.

CDR3 in amino acids: CASRPTTSWDEQFF. In nucleotides, the CDR3 is TGTGCCAGCAGACCAACCACTAGTTGGGATGAGCAGTTCTTC. V is TRBV6-6 and J is TRBJ2-1; TRBD2 is a possible D gene (5 bases). The CDR3 has 14 amino acids. CDR1 MNHNY and CDR2 SVGAGI come from the germline V gene (reference sequence). Trimming removed 6 bases from V and 8 bases from J, with 17 bases in between.